This T cell receptor (beta chain) was observed in a study of blood T cell repertoires in COVID-19. Overall study: Spain, Italy and the United States supplied samples that represented acute and convalescent COVID-19.

Germline trimming cut 10 bases from V and 8 bases from J; bases unmatched to any gene: 7. The germline V gene encodes CDR1 LNHDA and CDR2 SQIVND (reference sequence). CDR3 length: 13 residues. The assay was immunoSEQ multiplex PCR, and TCRdb's table has in-frame clones only and misses some. In the table there are roughly 230,000 clones, roughly four fifths of which are singletons. This receptor was identified in a woman aged 50 to 65 with acute or convalescent COVID-19. Specimen: peripheral blood. The genes are TRBV19 and TRBJ1-6, with 8 bases identical to TRBD1. CDR3 sequence: CATKDRAYSPLHF. CDR3 sequence (DNA): TGTGCCACCAAGGACAGGGCGTATTCACCCCTCCACTTT.